A single sample is the source of the 7 T cell receptor beta chains below, sequenced in a study of blood T cell repertoires in COVID-19. The table came from immunoSEQ multiplex PCR; TCRdb's copy has only in-frame clones and leaves some out. Seen here are 88,000 or so clones, roughly 80% observed once, and the top ten hold about 4.1%. The material sequenced was peripheral blood. Every receptor here comes from a man between 60 and 75 years old with acute or convalescent COVID-19.

CDR3 coding DNA: TGTGCCAGCAGCTTGCTAGGCACAGATACGCAGTATTTT. It translates to CASSLLGTDTQYF. This chain joins TRBV11-3 and TRBJ2-3; D is uncertain. Germline CDR1 is SGHNT and CDR2 is YENEEA. CDR3 length: 13 residues. V shed 3 bases and J shed 1 base, with 5 bases lying between them.

There are a few counts of this clone. The rearrangement links TRBV7-2 to TRBJ2-1; weak D call: TRBD2 (5 bases). The CDR3 is 13 amino acids. Germline V gene sequence: CDR1 SGHTA, CDR2 FQGNSA. Trimming stripped 2 bases from V and 10 bases from J, with 12 bases between. CDR3 coding DNA: TGTGCCAGCAGCTTACGGGGTATGGGAGAGCAGTTCTTC. Protein sequence: CASSLRGMGEQFF.

The gene calls are TRBV6-5 and TRBJ2-2; D possibly corresponds to TRBD1 (5 bases). The CDR3 covers 14 residues. Between the trimmed V and J ends, which lost 5 bases and 2 bases, there was a span of 9 bases. From germline, CDR1 is MNHEY and CDR2 SVGAGI. The CDR3 sequence: CASSRGLNTGELFF. The DNA of the CDR3 is TGTGCCAGCAGTAGGGGCCTTAACACCGGGGAGCTGTTTTTT.

This chain uses TRBV10-2 with TRBJ2-3; the match to TRBD1 covers 9 bases. The CDR3 is 15 amino acids. V shed 8 bases and J 8 bases; nucleotides not matched to a gene: 14. Germline V CDR1 and CDR2: WSHSY, SAAADI. Written as DNA, the CDR3 is TGCGCCAGCGCAAGCAAACAGGGGGCAGCGGTTACGCAGTATTTT. Translated: CASASKQGAAVTQYF.

This clone was seen a handful of times. This chain links TRBV6-2 or TRBV6-3 with TRBJ2-5, with D tentatively TRBD1 (6 bases). Per the germline V gene, CDR1 is MNHEY and CDR2 is SVGEGT. CDR3 length: 17 residues. The V and J ends lost 2 bases and 2 bases respectively, with 18 bases between them. CDR3 loop: CASSYLDSVLSQETQYF. For the CDR3, the DNA is TGTGCCAGCAGTTACCTGGACAGCGTCCTATCTCAAGAGACCCAGTACTTC.

This chain connects TRBV9 to TRBJ1-2; 8 bases are shared with TRBD1. V gave up 3 bases and J gave up 6 bases; unmatched junction bases: 10. Germline V gene data show CDR1 as SGDLS and CDR2 as YYNGEE. The CDR3 spans 15 residues. As DNA, the CDR3 is TGTGCCAGCAGCGCCATTACAGGGGGAAGGGATGGCTACACCTTC. Translating gives CASSAITGGRDGYTF.

The chain combines TRBV20-1 with TRBJ2-6; TRBD1 matches at 7 bases. V lost 3 bases and J lost 2; bases outside the gene matches: 4. The CDR3 length is 15 residues. Germline V lookup: CDR1 DFQATT, CDR2 SNEGSKA (reference sequence). Written as DNA, the CDR3 is TGCAGTGCTAGTCCTCAGGGGGCTGGGGCCAACGTCCTGACTTTC. Translated: CSASPQGAGANVLTF.